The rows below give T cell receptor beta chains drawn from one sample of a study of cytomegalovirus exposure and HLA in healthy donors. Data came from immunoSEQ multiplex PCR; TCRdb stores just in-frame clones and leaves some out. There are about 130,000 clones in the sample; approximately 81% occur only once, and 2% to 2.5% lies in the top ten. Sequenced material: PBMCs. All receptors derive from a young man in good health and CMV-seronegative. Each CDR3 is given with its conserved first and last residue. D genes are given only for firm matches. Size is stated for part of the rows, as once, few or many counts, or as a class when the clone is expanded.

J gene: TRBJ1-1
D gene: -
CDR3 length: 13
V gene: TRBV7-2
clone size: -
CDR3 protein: CASSSHQGTEAFF
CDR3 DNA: TGTGCCAGCAGCTCCCACCAGGGCACTGAAGCTTTCTTT

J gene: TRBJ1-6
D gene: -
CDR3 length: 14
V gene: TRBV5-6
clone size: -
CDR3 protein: CASSLLGQGSPLHF
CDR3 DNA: TGTGCCAGCAGCTTACTGGGGCAAGGATCACCCCTCCACTTT

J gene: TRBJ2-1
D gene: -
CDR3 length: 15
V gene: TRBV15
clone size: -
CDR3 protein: CATSRDTPSYNEQFF
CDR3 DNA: TGTGCCACCAGCAGAGATACACCTTCCTACAATGAGCAGTTCTTC

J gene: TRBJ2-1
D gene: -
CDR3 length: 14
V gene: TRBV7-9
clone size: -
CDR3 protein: CASSLEDRYNEQFF
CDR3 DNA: TGTGCCAGCAGCTTAGAAGACAGGTACAATGAGCAGTTCTTC

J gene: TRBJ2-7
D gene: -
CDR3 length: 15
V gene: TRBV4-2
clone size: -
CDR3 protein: CASSQDGTGSGEQYF
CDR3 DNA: TGTGCCAGCAGCCAAGATGGCACAGGGTCCGGCGAGCAGTACTTC

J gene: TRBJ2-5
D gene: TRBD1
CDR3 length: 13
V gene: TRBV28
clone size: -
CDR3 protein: CASSPGQSETQYF
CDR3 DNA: TGTGCCAGCAGCCCGGGACAGTCGGAGACCCAGTACTTC

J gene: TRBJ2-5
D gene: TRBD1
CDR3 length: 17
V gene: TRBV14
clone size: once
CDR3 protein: CASSQIRQGRLQETQYF
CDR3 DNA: TGTGCCAGCAGCCAGATCCGACAGGGGAGGCTCCAAGAGACCCAGTACTTC

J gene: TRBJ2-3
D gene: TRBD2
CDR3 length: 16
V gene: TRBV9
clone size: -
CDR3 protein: CASSPLAGGLPDTQYF
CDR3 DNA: TGTGCCAGCAGCCCATTAGCGGGAGGGCTTCCTGATACGCAGTATTTT

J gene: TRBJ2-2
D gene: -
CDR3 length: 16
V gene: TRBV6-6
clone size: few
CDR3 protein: CASTGGRQANTGELFF
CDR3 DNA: TGTGCCAGCACCGGCGGCCGACAGGCGAACACCGGGGAGCTGTTTTTT

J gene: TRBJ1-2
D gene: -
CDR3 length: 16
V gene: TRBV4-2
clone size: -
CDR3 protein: CASSQDWQGGNYGYTF
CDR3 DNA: TGTGCCAGCAGCCAAGACTGGCAGGGCGGCAACTATGGCTACACCTTC

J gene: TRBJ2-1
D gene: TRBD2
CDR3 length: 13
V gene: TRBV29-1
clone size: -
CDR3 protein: CSVETGLAGEQFF
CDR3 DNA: TGCAGCGTTGAAACGGGACTAGCGGGTGAGCAGTTCTTC

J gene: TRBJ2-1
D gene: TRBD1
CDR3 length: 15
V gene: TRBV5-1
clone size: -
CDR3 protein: CASSWGTETYNEQFF
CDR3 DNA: TGCGCCAGCAGCTGGGGGACAGAAACCTACAATGAGCAGTTCTTC

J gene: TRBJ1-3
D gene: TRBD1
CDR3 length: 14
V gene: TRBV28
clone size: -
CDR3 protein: CASRKQGGGNTIYF
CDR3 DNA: TGTGCCAGCAGAAAACAGGGGGGGGGAAACACCATATATTTT

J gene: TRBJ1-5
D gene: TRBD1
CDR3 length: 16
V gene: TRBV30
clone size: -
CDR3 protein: CAWSRLGTGTDQPQHF
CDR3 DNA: TGTGCCTGGAGCCGTCTCGGGACAGGGACGGATCAGCCCCAGCATTTT

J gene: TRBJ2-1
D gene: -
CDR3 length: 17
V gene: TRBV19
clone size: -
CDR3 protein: CASSTLTGSLKNNEQFF
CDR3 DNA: TGTGCCAGTAGTACCCTAACAGGGTCCCTTAAGAACAATGAGCAGTTCTTC

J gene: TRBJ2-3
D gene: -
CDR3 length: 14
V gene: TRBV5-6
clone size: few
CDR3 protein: CASSRPLGADTQYF
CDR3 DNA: TGTGCCAGCAGCCGCCCCCTCGGGGCAGATACGCAGTATTTT

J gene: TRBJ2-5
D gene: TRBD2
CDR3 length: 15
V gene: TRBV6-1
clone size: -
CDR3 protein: CASSGLARSQGTQYF
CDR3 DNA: TGTGCCAGCAGCGGACTAGCGCGTTCCCAAGGGACCCAGTACTTC

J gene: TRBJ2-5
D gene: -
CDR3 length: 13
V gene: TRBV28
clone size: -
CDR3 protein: CASSTDRQETQYF
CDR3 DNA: TGTGCCAGCAGTACCGACAGACAAGAGACCCAGTACTTC

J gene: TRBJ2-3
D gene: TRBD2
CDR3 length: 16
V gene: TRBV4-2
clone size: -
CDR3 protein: CASGKASGTSTDTQYF
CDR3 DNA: TGTGCCAGCGGCAAGGCTAGCGGGACGAGCACAGATACGCAGTATTTT

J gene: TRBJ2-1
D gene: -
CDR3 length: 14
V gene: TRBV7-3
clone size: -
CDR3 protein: CASSLGDSLSGQFF
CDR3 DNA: TGTGCCAGCAGCTTAGGGGATAGCCTTAGCGGGCAGTTCTTC

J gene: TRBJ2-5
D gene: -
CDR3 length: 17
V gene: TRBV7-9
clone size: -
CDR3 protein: CASSSTRQDRYQETQYF
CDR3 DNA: TGTGCCAGCAGCAGCACTAGACAGGACCGGTACCAAGAGACCCAGTACTTC

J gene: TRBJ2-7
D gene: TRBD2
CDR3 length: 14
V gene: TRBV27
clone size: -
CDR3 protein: CASSLVGGTYEQYF
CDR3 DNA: TGTGCCAGCAGTTTAGTCGGGGGGACCTACGAGCAGTACTTC

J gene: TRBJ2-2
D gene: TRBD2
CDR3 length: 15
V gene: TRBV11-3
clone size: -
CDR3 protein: CASSSYGGGTGELFF
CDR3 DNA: TGTGCCAGCAGCTCATATGGCGGGGGGACCGGGGAGCTGTTTTTT

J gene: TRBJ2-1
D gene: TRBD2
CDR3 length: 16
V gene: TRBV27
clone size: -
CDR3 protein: CASSLQLAGGPAEQFF
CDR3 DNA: TGTGCCAGCAGTTTGCAACTAGCGGGAGGGCCCGCTGAGCAGTTCTTC

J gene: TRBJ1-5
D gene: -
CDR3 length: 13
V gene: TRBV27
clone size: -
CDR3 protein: CASSLNRNQPQHF
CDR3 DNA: TGTGCCAGCAGTCTCAACAGGAATCAGCCCCAGCATTTT

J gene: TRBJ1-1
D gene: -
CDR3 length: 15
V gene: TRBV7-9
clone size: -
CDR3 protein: CASSPPRTVGVEAFF
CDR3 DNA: TGTGCCAGCAGCCCCCCTCGGACGGTCGGGGTTGAAGCTTTCTTT

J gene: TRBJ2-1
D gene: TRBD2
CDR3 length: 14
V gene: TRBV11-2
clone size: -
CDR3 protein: CASSSRDYSNEQFF
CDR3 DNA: TGTGCCAGCAGCTCCCGGGACTATAGCAATGAGCAGTTCTTC

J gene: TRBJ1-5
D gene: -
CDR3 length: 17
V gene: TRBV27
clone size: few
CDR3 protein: CASSRGVGGVSNQPQHF
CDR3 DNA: TGTGCCAGCAGCCGGGGGGTAGGGGGAGTTAGCAATCAGCCCCAGCATTTT

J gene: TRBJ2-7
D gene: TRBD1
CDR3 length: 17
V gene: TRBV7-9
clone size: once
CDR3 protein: CASSLGAIRDRVYEQYF
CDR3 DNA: TGTGCCAGCAGCTTAGGCGCCATCCGGGACAGGGTGTACGAGCAGTACTTC

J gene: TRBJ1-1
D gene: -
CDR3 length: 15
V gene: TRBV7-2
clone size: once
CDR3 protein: CASSLAGPGSSEAFF
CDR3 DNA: TGTGCCAGCAGCTTAGCGGGCCCTGGAAGTTCTGAAGCTTTCTTT

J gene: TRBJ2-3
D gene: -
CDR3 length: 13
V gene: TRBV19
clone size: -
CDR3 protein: CASSDGGTDTQYF
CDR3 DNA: TGTGCCAGTAGTGACGGGGGCACAGATACGCAGTATTTT

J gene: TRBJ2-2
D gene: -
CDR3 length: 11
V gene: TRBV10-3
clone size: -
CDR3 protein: CAIMARGELFF
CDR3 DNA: TGTGCCATCATGGCCCGCGGGGAGCTGTTTTTT

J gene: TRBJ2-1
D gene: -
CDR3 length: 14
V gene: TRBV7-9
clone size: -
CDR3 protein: CASSLLVRGNEQFF
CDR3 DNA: TGTGCCAGCAGCTTATTAGTCCGAGGGAATGAGCAGTTCTTC

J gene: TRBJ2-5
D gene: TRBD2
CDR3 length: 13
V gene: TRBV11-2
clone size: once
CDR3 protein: CASSNSGIETQYF
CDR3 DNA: TGTGCCAGCAGCAATAGCGGGATTGAGACCCAGTACTTC

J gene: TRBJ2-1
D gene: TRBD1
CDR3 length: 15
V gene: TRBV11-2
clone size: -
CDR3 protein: CASSLSGTGGDEQFF
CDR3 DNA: TGTGCCAGCAGCCTCTCCGGGACAGGGGGCGATGAGCAGTTCTTC

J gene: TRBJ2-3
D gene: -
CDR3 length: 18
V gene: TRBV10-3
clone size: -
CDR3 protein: CAISEPLGPKPGTDTQYF
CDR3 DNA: TGTGCCATCAGTGAACCTTTGGGGCCTAAACCTGGCACAGATACGCAGTATTTT

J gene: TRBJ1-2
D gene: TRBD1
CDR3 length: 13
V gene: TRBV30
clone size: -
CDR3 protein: CAWTLGGGYGYTF
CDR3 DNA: TGTGCCTGGACTCTAGGGGGCGGCTATGGCTACACCTTC

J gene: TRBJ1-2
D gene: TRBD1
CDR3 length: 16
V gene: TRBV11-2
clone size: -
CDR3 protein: CASSLDLTGVNYGYTF
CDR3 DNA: TGTGCCAGCAGCTTAGACCTTACAGGGGTTAACTATGGCTACACCTTC

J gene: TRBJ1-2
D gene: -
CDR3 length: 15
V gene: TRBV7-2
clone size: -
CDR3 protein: CASSLVYQGISGYTF
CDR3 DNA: TGTGCCAGCAGCTTAGTTTATCAGGGGATCAGTGGCTACACCTTC

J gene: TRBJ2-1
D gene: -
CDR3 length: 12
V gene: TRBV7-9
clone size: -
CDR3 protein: CASSLAGTEQFF
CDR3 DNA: TGTGCCAGCAGCTTAGCCGGGACAGAGCAGTTCTTC

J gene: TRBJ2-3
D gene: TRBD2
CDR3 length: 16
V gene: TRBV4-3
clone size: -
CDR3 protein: CASSTRTSGGTDTQYF
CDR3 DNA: TGCGCCAGCAGCACCCGGACTAGCGGGGGCACAGATACGCAGTATTTT

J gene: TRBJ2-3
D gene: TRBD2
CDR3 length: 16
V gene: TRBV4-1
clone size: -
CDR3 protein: CASSLGGASGTDTQYF
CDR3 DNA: TGCGCCAGCAGCCTCGGGGGGGCTAGCGGTACAGATACGCAGTATTTT

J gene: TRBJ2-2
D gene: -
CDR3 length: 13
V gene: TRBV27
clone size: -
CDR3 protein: CASSRSNTGELFF
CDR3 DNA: TGTGCCAGCAGTCGGTCGAACACCGGGGAGCTGTTTTTT

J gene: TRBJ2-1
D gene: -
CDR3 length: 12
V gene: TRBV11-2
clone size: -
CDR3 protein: CASSLDQFRRFF
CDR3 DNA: TGTGCCAGCAGCTTAGACCAGTTCCGCCGATTCTTC

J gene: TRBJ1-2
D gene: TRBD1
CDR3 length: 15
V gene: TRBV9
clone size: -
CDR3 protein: CASSEGQGLNYGYTF
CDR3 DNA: TGTGCCAGCAGCGAGGGACAGGGGTTAAACTATGGCTACACCTTC

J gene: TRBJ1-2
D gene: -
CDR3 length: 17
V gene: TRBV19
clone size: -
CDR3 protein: CASSIDTDPTGQYGYTF
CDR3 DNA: TGTGCCAGTAGTATAGATACGGACCCGACAGGTCAATATGGCTACACCTTC

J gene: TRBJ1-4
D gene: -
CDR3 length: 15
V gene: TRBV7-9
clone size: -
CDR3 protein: CASSPERGANEKLFF
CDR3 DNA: TGTGCCAGCAGCCCCGAGAGAGGAGCAAATGAAAAACTGTTTTTT

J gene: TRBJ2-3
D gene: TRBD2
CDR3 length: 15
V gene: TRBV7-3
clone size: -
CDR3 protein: CASSPVGGSTDTQYF
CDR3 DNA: TGTGCCAGCAGCCCAGTTGGCGGGAGTACAGATACGCAGTATTTT

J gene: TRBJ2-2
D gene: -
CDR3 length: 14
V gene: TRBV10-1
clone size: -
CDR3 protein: CATARVGGTGELFF
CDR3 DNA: TGCGCCACCGCACGCGTCGGGGGCACCGGGGAGCTGTTTTTT

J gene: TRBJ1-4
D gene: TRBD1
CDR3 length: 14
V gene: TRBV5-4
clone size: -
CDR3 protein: CASSLQGANEKLFF
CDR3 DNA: TGTGCCAGCAGCTTGCAGGGGGCGAATGAAAAACTGTTTTTT

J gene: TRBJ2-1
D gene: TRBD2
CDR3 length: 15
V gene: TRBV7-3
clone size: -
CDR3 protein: CASSPRAGVSNEQFF
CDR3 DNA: TGTGCCAGCAGCCCTCGGGCGGGAGTCTCCAATGAGCAGTTCTTC

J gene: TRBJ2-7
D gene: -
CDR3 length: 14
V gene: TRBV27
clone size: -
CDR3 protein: CASNTQGPSYEQYF
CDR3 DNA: TGTGCCAGCAATACACAGGGTCCTTCCTACGAGCAGTACTTC

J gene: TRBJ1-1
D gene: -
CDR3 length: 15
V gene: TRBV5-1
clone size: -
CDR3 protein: CASSLSGQMNTEAFF
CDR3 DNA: TGCGCCAGCAGCTTATCCGGACAGATGAACACTGAAGCTTTCTTT

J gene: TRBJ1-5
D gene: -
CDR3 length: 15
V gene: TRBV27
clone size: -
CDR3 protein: CASSLDPYSNQPQHF
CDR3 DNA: TGTGCCAGCAGTTTAGATCCCTATAGCAATCAGCCCCAGCATTTT